This T cell receptor beta chain was sequenced for a study of T cell changes during pregnancy in multiple sclerosis. Data came from immunoSEQ multiplex PCR; TCRdb stores just in-frame clones and leaves some out. The sample contains roughly 43,000 clones, approximately 94% of which appear only once. Germline assignment: CDR1 SGHTA and CDR2 FQGTGA. CDR3 length equals 15 residues. V lost 2 bases and J 0 bases, leaving 11 bases between the germline ends. The J gene is TRBJ2-7, the V gene TRBV7-3; D may be TRBD2 (6 bases). The material was CD4+ T cells from peripheral blood mononuclear cells, obtained in the third trimester of pregnancy. This sequence originates from a female donor with multiple sclerosis, enrolled in a pregnancy study. CDR3 nucleotides: TGTGCCAGCAGCTTATTCGGCGGGGACTCCTACGAGCAGTACTTC. Translating it yields CASSLFGGDSYEQYF.